This record looks at one T cell receptor (beta chain) sequence and its context. The data originate from a study of blood T cell repertoires in COVID-19. Overall study: There were acute and convalescent COVID-19 samples, and they came from the United States, Italy and Spain.

Assay used: immunoSEQ multiplex PCR; TCRdb lists only in-frame clones, some missing. The sample includes some 170,000 clones, around 80% of them seen just once. The CDR3 extends over 16 amino acids. Trimming took 1 base from V and 1 from J; bases not matched to a gene: 4. CDR1 and CDR2 from the germline V gene are KGHSH and LQKENI. Sequencing was carried out using PBMCs or T cells enriched from blood (not recorded which). This receptor was obtained from a man in his fifties or sixties who had recovered from COVID-19. The chain recombines TRBV18 with TRBJ1-1, with 9 bases lining up with TRBD1. The CDR3, as DNA: TGTGCCAGCTCACCACTGGGACAGGGAGGGAACACTGAAGCTTTCTTT. It codes for CASSPLGQGGNTEAFF.